This T cell receptor beta chain was recorded in a study of PD-L1 blockade in urothelial cancer. Study-wide context: Blood was subjected to analysis at 3 weeks (second dose) and 6 weeks following treatment start. T cells were recovered from blood samples at a median of 141,255. General study findings and limits: When measured at 3 weeks, tumor-associated blood clones expanded more in durable-benefit patients.

Some clones are missing from TCRdb's copy, which holds only in-frame ones; the method was immunoSEQ multiplex PCR. This table holds about 43,000 clones, 88% found once. There are 13 residues in the CDR3. Germline-derived CDR1 and CDR2 are LNHNV and YYDKDF (reference sequence). V was trimmed by 4 bases and J by 4 bases, leaving 8 bases between them. About this clone itself: What it recognizes is unknown.

The receptor comes from a woman in her sixties or seventies with urothelial cancer. The sequences come from PBMCs, collected around atezolizumab (anti-PD-L1) treatment. The chain recombines TRBV15 with TRBJ1-5, with D tentatively TRBD1 (5 bases). As DNA, the CDR3 is TGTGCCACCAGCAAAAGGGGAAATCAGCCCCAGCATTTT. As protein: CATSKRGNQPQHF.